These 16 T cell receptor beta chains share one sample of origin, sequenced in a study of T cells in localized non-small cell lung cancer. The repertoire was sequenced with immunoSEQ multiplex PCR; TCRdb's copy has only in-frame clones and lacks some. The sample records 1,600 or so clones, around a third being singletons. The specimen was lung tumor tissue, collected before any cancer treatment. These receptors were taken from a man between 40 and 70 years old with stage II lung adenocarcinoma.

J is TRBJ1-1 and V is TRBV6-7; TRBD1 matches at 7 bases. TRBV6-7 carries the ORF label, with uncertain function. With V trimmed by 6 bases and J by 4 bases, 5 bases remained unmatched. The CDR3 has 13 residues. Here the CDR3 DNA reads TGTGCCAGCAGCCCACAGGGGAGCACTGAAGCTTTCTTT. Translation: CASSPQGSTEAFF.

The V and J genes are TRBV11-3 and TRBJ1-1; weak D call: TRBD1 (5 bases). This CDR3 region has 14 residues. Germline V gene data show CDR1 as SGHNT and CDR2 as YENEEA. Trimming pared 3 bases from V and 1 base from J, leaving 9 bases between. The CDR3 DNA is TGTGCCAGCAGCTTCGGGACGGCGAACACTGAAGCTTTCTTT. Translated: CASSFGTANTEAFF.

The chain uses TRBV9 and TRBJ2-2, with a possible D match to TRBD1 (5 bases). Deletions cut 6 bases from V and 4 bases from J, with 13 bases between. CDR1 and CDR2 from the germline V gene are SGDLS and YYNGEE. The CDR3 extends over 14 amino acids. The CDR3 loop is CASTGRATTGELFF. The CDR3 DNA sequence: TGTGCCAGCACGGGCAGGGCGACCACCGGGGAGCTGTTTTTT. Combining the CDR3 with reference TRBV9 and TRBJ2-2 gives the whole variable domain DSGVTQTPKHLITATGQRVTLRCSPRSGDLSVYWYQQSLDQGLQFLIQYYNGEERAKGNILERFSAQQFPDLHSELNLSSLELGDSALYFCASTGRATTGELFFGEGSRLTVL.

The chain uses TRBV2 and TRBJ2-7; the D is unclear. Trimming shortened V by 5 bases and J by 4 bases, and 9 bases separated the two germline ends. Germline V lookup: CDR1 SNHLY, CDR2 FYNNEI. The CDR3 covers 12 residues. The CDR3 protein is CASSLDGYEQYF. The DNA for the CDR3 is TGTGCCAGCAGTTTGGACGGATACGAGCAGTACTTC.

This rearrangement joins TRBV9 to TRBJ2-5; D not certain. The CDR3 is 13 residues long. The V gene lost 4 bases and the J gene lost 1 base, with 8 bases spanning the gap. CDR1 and CDR2 from the germline V gene are SGDLS and YYNGEE. DNA for the CDR3: TGTGCCAGCAGCTCAACAGTCCAAGAGACCCAGTACTTC. It specifies CASSSTVQETQYF.

This clone was counted between two and nine times. The chain links TRBV6-8 to TRBJ1-1; D is unresolved. CDR3 length: 14 amino acids. The V end was cut by 4 bases, the J end by 1 base, with 10 bases between. CDR1 MNHGY and CDR2 SAAAGT come from the germline V gene. In DNA form, the CDR3 reads TGTGCCAGCAGTTCATGGGCGGCGAACACTGAAGCTTTCTTT. Amino acid sequence: CASSSWAANTEAFF.

By frequency in the sample, this clone is medium-sized. The J gene is TRBJ2-5, the V gene TRBV11-3, with TRBD2 matching 8 bases. CDR1 and CDR2 (germline): SGHNT, YENEEA. The CDR3 loop spans 16 amino acids. The V segment lost 5 bases and the J segment 4 bases; nucleotides outside the gene matches: 12. The CDR3 is CASSVHSGMGGETQYF. The CDR3 DNA is TGTGCCAGCAGCGTACATAGCGGGATGGGCGGAGAGACCCAGTACTTC.

This clone was observed a handful of times. The chain employs TRBV19 and TRBJ1-2; maybe TRBD1 (6 bases). Germline lookup yields CDR1 LNHDA and CDR2 SQIVND (reference sequence). The CDR3 runs 14 residues. Trimming shortened V by 6 bases and J by 9 bases, and 20 bases separated the two germline ends. The CDR3 spells CASSRTHRVVSYTF. CDR3 coding DNA: TGTGCCAGTAGCCGCACCCACAGGGTGGTGAGCTACACCTTC.

In its sample, this clone ranks as medium-sized. V usage is TRBV11-3 and J usage is TRBJ2-6, with 9 bases that match TRBD2. The J segment lost 4 bases and the V segment lost 5 bases, leaving 12 bases of the junction unmatched. In germline, CDR1 is SGHNT, CDR2 YENEEA. The CDR3 totals 18 residues. CDR3 in DNA: TGTGCCAGCAGCCCCGGGACTAGCAGGGGACGGGGGGCCAACGTCCTGACTTTC. Amino acid sequence: CASSPGTSRGRGANVLTF.

This clone counts as medium-sized. The rearrangement joins TRBV11-3 to TRBJ2-5; D gene ambiguous. Germline CDR1 reads SGHNT; CDR2 reads YENEEA. Trimming removed 5 bases at V and 1 base at J, with 11 bases between. The length of the CDR3 is 14 residues. DNA of the CDR3: TGTGCCAGCAGCCCGAAGGAATCCCAAGAGACCCAGTACTTC. Translation: CASSPKESQETQYF.

The J gene is TRBJ2-7, the V gene TRBV14; unclear D gene. Germline loops: CDR1 SGHDN, CDR2 FVKESK. Trimming shortened V by 6 bases and J by 4 bases, and 7 bases separated the two germline ends. The CDR3 has 11 amino acids. Here the CDR3 reads CASRDGYEQYF. The CDR3 DNA is TGTGCCAGCAGGGACGGATACGAGCAGTACTTC.

The chain links TRBV9 to TRBJ2-1; 8 nucleotides line up with TRBD1. This CDR3 spans 17 amino acids. Germline-derived CDR1 and CDR2 are SGDLS and YYNGEE. Trimming cost V 5 bases and J 7 bases; bases outside gene matches: 17. The CDR3 loop is CASRAPSRGRSGNEQFF. The CDR3, as DNA: TGTGCCAGCAGGGCCCCTTCCAGGGGGCGCAGTGGAAATGAGCAGTTCTTC.

This clone was found once. The rearrangement uses TRBV28 and TRBJ2-7, with D perhaps matching TRBD1 (6 bases). Germline V lookup: CDR1 MDHEN, CDR2 SYDVKM. Deletions cut 5 bases from V and 1 base from J, with 15 bases between. This CDR3 has 15 amino acids. CDR3: CASSPHPGTSYEQYF. CDR3 coding DNA: TGTGCCAGCAGTCCCCACCCTGGGACATCCTACGAGCAGTACTTC.

The chain carries TRBV18 and TRBJ1-5; D uncertain. This CDR3 spans 12 amino acids. CDR1 and CDR2 (germline): KGHSH, LQKENI. Trimming stripped 9 bases from V and 2 bases from J, with 8 bases between. CDR3 in amino acids: CASREGNQPQHF. CDR3 sequence (DNA): TGTGCCAGTCGAGAGGGCAATCAGCCCCAGCATTTT. Looking up the rest from reference TRBV18 and TRBJ1-5 gives the full variable domain: NAGVMQNPRHLVRRRGQEARLRCSPMKGHSHVYWYRQLPEEGLKFMVYLQKENIIDESGMPKERFSAEFPKEGPSILRIQQVVRGDSAAYFCASREGNQPQHFGDGTRLSIL.

This rearrangement joins TRBV6-8 to TRBJ2-2; weak D call: TRBD1 (6 bases). V lost 10 bases and J lost 8, with 23 bases in between. This CDR3 has 15 residues. Germline CDR1 and CDR2: MNHGY and SAAAGT. CDR3 loop: CAIPQTGTFTGELFF. The CDR3 DNA is TGTGCCATCCCCCAGACAGGAACCTTCACTGGGGAGCTGTTTTTT.

The rearrangement uses TRBV19 and TRBJ1-5, with D perhaps matching TRBD1 (6 bases). Germline CDR1 reads LNHDA; CDR2 reads SQIVND (reference sequence). The CDR3 loop spans 17 amino acids. Trimming left V 3 bases short and J 0 bases short, with 15 bases between. This CDR3 is CASSIRGGLGSNQPQHF. The CDR3 nucleotides read TGTGCCAGTAGTATTAGGGGGGGCCTGGGTAGCAATCAGCCCCAGCATTTT.